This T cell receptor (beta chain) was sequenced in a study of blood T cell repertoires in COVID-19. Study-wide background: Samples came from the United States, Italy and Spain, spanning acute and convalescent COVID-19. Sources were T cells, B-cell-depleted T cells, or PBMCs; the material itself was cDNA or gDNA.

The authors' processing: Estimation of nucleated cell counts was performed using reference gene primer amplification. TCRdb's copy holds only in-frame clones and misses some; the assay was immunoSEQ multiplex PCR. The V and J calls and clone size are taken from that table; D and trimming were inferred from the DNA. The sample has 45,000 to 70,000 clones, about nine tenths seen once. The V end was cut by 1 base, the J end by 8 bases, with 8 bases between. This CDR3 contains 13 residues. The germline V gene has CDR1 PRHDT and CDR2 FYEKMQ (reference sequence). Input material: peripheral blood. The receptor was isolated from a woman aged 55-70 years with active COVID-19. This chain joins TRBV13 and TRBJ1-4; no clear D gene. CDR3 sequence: CASSLESREKLFF. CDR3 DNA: TGTGCCAGCAGCTTAGAAAGTAGAGAAAAACTGTTTTTT. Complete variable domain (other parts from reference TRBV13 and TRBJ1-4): AAGVIQSPRHLIKEKRETATLKCYPIPRHDTVYWYQQGPGQDPQFLISFYEKMQSDKGSIPDRFSAQQFSDYHSELNMSSLELGDSALYFCASSLESREKLFFGSGTQLSVL.